This note documents a single T cell receptor (beta chain) sequence. This clone appeared once. Its antigen remains unidentified. It has no much larger one-base neighbor in the sample; base qualities were not kept. Inclusive of the bounding cysteine and phenylalanine, the CDR3 is 14 residues long. The only DNA kept is the CDR3, 42 bases in frame from the first base. According to the germline V gene, CDR1 reads SGHRS and CDR2 reads YFSETQ. V is clipped by 0 bases and J by 1 base, and the sequence between their germline boundaries is 5 bases long. The data derive from a study of OX40 agonist ivuxolimab in advanced cancers. Broadly, across the study: Ivuxolimab was an agonistic, fully human IgG2 monoclonal antibody directed against OX40 (CD134), a costimulatory receptor. Intravenous ivuxolimab was administered to patients every 2 weeks at six dose levels: 0.01, 0.1, 0.3, 1.5, 3 and 10 mg/kg. Among the approximately 54 dose-escalation patients, about 19 had hepatocellular carcinoma, approximately 15 melanoma, 9 renal cell carcinoma and 9 head and neck cancer. A male proportion of 82.7% and a mean age of approximately 58 years, ranging from roughly 23 to 79, were recorded for the dose-escalation cohort. Patients were allowed to have had prior anti-PD-1, anti-PD-L1 or anti-CTLA-4 therapy, and approximately 40% of the dose-escalation patients had been treated with checkpoint inhibitors. Three dose-escalation patients achieved partial responses, one with hepatocellular carcinoma and two with cutaneous melanoma. Peripheral TCRbeta sequencing aimed to test whether ivuxolimab altered TCR sequence diversity and caused clonal T-cell expansion. The paper covers the monotherapy dose-escalation part of the phase I ivuxolimab trial, which included N of about 51 patients. The study at large found these results: At doses of 0.1 to 3.0 mg/kg, clonal expansion of both CD4+ and CD8+ blood T cells was observed from baseline to week 6. Low levels of normalized T-cell clonal expansion were also shown by some nonresponding patients. In the 0.1-3.0 mg/kg groups, partial responders were among the patients with the lowest normalized peripheral clonal expansion, particularly in CD8+ T cells. The antigen specificity of the peripheral T cells that underwent clonal expansion was not determined. On average, CD8+ T cells showed more expanded clones than CD4+ T cells after ivuxolimab.

The trial excluded patients who had a history of autoimmune disease or were on systemic immunosuppression. Peripheral blood for TCR sequencing was collected from all dose cohorts at baseline, on cycle 4 day 1, and on cycle 7 day 1. The samples were taken from a phase I, first-in-human, multicenter, open-label dose-escalation trial of ivuxolimab. The trial enrolled adults with locally advanced or metastatic head and neck squamous cell, hepatocellular, melanoma or renal cell carcinoma. CD4+ and CD8+ T cells were sorted separately from peripheral blood before TCR sequencing. Genomic DNA was isolated from the sorted cells so that the TCRbeta CDR3 region could be sequenced. TCRbeta CDR3 regions were sequenced using the immunoSEQ Assay. TCRdb stores this immuneACCESS table with in-frame sequences only. Part of the clones is absent; in the studies checked, under half of the shortfall reflects unresolved V genes, and no reason is known for the rest. A total of about 69,000 clones appear in this sample, 90% of them only once. The top ten hold about 10% of the sample.

The receptor was isolated from an adult with an advanced solid tumor such as melanoma, head and neck, liver or kidney cancer. Source: CD4+ or CD8+ T cells sorted from blood, taken in a trial of the OX40 agonist ivuxolimab. Recombination linked TRBV5-1 to TRBJ1-3; the D segment cannot be called with confidence. The DNA sequence follows: TGCGCCAGCAGCTTGGATGGATCTGGAAACACCATATATTTT. This gives the protein CASSLDGSGNTIYF.